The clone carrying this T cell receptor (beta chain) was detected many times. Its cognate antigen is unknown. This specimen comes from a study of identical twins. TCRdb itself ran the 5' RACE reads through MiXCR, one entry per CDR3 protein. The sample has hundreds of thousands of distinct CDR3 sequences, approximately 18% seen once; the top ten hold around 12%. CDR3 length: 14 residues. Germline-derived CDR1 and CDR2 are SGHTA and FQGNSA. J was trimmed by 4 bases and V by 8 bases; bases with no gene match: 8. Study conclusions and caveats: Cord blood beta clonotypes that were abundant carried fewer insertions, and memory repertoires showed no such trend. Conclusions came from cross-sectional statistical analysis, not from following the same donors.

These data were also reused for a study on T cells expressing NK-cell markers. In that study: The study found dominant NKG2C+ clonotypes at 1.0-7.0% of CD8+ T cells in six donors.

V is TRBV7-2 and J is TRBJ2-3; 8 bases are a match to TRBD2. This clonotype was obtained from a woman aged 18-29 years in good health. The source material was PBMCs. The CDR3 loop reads CASLAGGGADTQYF. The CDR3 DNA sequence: TGTGCCAGCTTGGCGGGGGGAGGCGCAGATACGCAGTATTTT. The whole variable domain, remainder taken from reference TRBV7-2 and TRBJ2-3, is GAGVSQSPSNKVTEKGKDVELRCDPISGHTALYWYRQSLGQGLEFLIYFQGNSAPDKSGLPSDRFSAERTGGSVSTLTIQRTQQEDSAVYLCASLAGGGADTQYFGPGTRLTVL.